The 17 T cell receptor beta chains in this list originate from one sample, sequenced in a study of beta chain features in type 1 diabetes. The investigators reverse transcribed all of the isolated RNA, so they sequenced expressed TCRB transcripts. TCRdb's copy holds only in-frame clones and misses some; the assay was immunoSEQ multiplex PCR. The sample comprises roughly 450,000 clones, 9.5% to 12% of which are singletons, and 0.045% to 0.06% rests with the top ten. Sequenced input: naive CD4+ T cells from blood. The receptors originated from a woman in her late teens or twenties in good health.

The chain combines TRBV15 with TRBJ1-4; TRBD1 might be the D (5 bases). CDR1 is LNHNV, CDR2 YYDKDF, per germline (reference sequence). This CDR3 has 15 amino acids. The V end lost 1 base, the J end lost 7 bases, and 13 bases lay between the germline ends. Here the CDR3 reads CATSRGLGESEKLFF. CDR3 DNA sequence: TGTGCCACCAGCAGAGGCTTGGGGGAGAGTGAAAAACTGTTTTTT.

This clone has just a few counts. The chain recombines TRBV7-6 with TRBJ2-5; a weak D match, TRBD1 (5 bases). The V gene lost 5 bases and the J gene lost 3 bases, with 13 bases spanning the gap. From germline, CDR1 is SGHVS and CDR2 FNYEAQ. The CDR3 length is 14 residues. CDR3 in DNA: TGTGCCAGCAGCCGAGGTCTAGGGGAAGAGACCCAGTACTTC. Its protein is CASSRGLGEETQYF.

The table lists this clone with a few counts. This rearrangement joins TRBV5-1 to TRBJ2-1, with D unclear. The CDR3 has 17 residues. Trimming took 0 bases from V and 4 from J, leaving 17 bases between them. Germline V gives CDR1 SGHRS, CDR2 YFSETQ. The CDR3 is CASSLEAGSMGYNEQFF. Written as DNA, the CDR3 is TGCGCCAGCAGCTTGGAGGCAGGTTCAATGGGGTACAATGAGCAGTTCTTC. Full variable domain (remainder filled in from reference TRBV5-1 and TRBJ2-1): KAGVTQTPRYLIKTRGQQVTLSCSPISGHRSVSWYQQTPGQGLQFLFEYFSETQRNKGNFPGRFSGRQFSNSRSEMNVSTLELGDSALYLCASSLEAGSMGYNEQFFGPGTRLTVL.

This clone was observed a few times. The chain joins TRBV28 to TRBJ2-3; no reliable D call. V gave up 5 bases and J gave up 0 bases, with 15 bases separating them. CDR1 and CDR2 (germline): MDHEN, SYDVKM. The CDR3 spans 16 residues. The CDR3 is CASSGRIGLSTDTQYF. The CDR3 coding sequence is TGTGCCAGCAGTGGTAGGATAGGCTTGAGCACAGATACGCAGTATTTT.

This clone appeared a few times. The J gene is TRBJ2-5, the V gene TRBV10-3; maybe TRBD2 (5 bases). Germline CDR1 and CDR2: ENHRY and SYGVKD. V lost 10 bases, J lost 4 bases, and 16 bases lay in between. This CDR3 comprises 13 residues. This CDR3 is CATREEDGETQYF. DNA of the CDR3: TGTGCCACCCGAGAGGAGGACGGAGAGACCCAGTACTTC.

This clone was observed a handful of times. The CDR3 sequence: CASSSQGRNEKLFF. The CDR3 nucleotides are TGCGCCAGCAGCTCTCAGGGCCGTAATGAAAAACTGTTTTTT. V and J are TRBV5-1 and TRBJ1-4; TRBD1 might be the D (5 bases). Germline CDR1 reads SGHRS; CDR2 reads YFSETQ. The CDR3 contains 14 residues. V was trimmed by 3 bases and J by 4 bases, leaving 10 bases between them.

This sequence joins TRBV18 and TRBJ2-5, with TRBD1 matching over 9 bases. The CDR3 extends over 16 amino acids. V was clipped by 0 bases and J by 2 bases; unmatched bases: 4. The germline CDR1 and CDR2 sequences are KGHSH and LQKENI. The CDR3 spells CASSPPGQGRQETQYF. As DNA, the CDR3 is TGTGCCAGCTCACCACCGGGACAGGGTAGGCAAGAGACCCAGTACTTC.

The CDR3 DNA follows: TGTGCCAGCAGGCGTCCGGGACAGGGGTCTACCACCGGGGAGCTGTTTTTT. This translates into CASRRPGQGSTTGELFF. The chain uses TRBV7-9 and TRBJ2-2; 10 bases are a match to TRBD1. J lost 4 bases, V lost 6 bases, and 11 bases had no gene match. Germline CDR1 reads SEHNR; CDR2 reads FQNEAQ (reference sequence). The CDR3 runs to 17 residues.

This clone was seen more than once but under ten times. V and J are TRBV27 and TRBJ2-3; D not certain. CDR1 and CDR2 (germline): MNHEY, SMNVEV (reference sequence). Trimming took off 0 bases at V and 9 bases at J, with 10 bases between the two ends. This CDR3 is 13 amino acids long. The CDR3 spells CASSLSGLPTQYF. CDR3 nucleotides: TGTGCCAGCAGTTTATCGGGCCTTCCGACGCAGTATTTT.

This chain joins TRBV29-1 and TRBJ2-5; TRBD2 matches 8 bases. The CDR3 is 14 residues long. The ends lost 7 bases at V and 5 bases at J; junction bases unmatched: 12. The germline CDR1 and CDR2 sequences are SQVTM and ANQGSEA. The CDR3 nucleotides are TGCAGCGCCCCCGCGTCGGGGGGGTTTGAGACCCAGTACTTC. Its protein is CSAPASGGFETQYF.

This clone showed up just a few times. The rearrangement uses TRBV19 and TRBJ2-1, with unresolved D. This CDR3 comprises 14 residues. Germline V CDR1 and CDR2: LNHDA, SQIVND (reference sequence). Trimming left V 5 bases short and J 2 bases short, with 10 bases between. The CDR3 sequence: CASSLTGAYNEQFF. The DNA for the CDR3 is TGTGCCAGTAGTTTAACGGGTGCCTACAATGAGCAGTTCTTC.

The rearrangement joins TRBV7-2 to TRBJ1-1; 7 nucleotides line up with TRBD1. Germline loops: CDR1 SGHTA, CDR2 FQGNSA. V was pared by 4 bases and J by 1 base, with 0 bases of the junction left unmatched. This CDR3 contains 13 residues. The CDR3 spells CASSWTGNTEAFF. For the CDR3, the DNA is TGTGCCAGCAGCTGGACAGGGAACACTGAAGCTTTCTTT.

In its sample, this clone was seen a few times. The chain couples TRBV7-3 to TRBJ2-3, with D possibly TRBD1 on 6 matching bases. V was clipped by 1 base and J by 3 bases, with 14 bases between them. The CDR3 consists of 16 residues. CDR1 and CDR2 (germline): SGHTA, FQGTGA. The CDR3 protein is CASSLNGRGLTDTQYF. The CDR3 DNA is TGTGCCAGCAGCTTAAACGGCAGGGGATTGACAGATACGCAGTATTTT.

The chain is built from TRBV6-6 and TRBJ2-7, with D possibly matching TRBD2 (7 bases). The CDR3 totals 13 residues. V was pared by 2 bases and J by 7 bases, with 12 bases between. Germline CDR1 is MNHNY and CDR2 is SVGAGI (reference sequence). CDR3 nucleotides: TGTGCCAGCAGTTACCAACAGGGAGGGGAGCAGTACGTC. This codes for CASSYQQGGEQYV.

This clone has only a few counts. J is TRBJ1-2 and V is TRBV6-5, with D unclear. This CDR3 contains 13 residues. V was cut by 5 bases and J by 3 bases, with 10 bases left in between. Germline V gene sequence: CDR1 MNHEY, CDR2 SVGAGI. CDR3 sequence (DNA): TGTGCCAGCAGTCCTCTTGGTGACTATGGCTACACCTTC. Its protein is CASSPLGDYGYTF.

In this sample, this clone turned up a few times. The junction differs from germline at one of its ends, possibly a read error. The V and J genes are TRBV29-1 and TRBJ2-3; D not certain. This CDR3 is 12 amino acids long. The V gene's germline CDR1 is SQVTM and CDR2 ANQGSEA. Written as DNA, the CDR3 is TGCAGCGCTGAAAGAGTGGGAGATACGCAGTATTTT. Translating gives CSAERVGDTQYF.

CDR3 coding DNA: TGTGCCAGCAGCTCCTCGGACGTCGAGACCCAGTACTTC. Protein product: CASSSSDVETQYF. The chain uses TRBV7-3 and TRBJ2-5; D remains unclear. The CDR3 contains 13 residues. Trimming took off 4 bases at V and 5 bases at J, with 11 bases between the two ends. Looked up from germline, CDR1 is SGHTA and CDR2 is FQGTGA. The whole variable domain, remainder taken from reference TRBV7-3 and TRBJ2-5, is GAGVSQTPSNKVTEKGKYVELRCDPISGHTALYWYRQSLGQGPEFLIYFQGTGAADDSGLPNDRFFAVRPEGSVSTLKIQRTERGDSAVYLCASSSSDVETQYFGPGTRLLVL.